One T cell receptor (beta chain) is described in this entry. Its antigen has not been determined. Nothing much larger sits one base from this clone, and base qualities are not available. Library creation used the immunoSEQ multiplex PCR assay. For most patients, genomic DNA was isolated using the Qiagen DNeasy Blood and Tissue Kit and was shipped frozen to Adaptive Biotechnologies for TCR sequencing. High-throughput TCR-beta CDR3 sequencing of genomic DNA from most patients was performed by Adaptive Biotechnologies. Regarding the original processing steps: Adaptive's ImmunoSEQ software was the source of the TCR sequencing data for 18 patients, while a few other patients were processed with MiXCR and VDJtools. To correct CD4 versus CD8 sorting errors, sequences present in both subsets at a frequency ratio below 5:1 were removed. CDR3 nucleotide sequences shared between donor and recipient were removed because their origin could not be assigned. To count as alloreactive, a clone needed at least 2-fold expansion over unstimulated cells and a minimum CFSE-low frequency of 0.002% (template counts) or 0.001% (read counts). A clone was considered mappable if detected in the sequenced pre-transplant spleen, lymph node, or MLR CFSE-low populations of the donor or recipient. Cumulative frequency of alloreactive clones was calculated as a percentage of all sequences weighted by copy number. Here the immuneACCESS table is served through TCRdb, limited to in-frame sequences with V and J called. Missing clones are a known gap in these copies; in checked studies unresolved V genes cover under half, and the rest lacks a known reason. V and J calls and clone size are copied from that table; D and trimming were computed from the DNA. Recorded for this sample are over 45,000 clones; 94% of them occurred a single time. 0.35% to 0.45% of the sample goes to the ten largest clones.

Taken with the paper, the label for time point translates to: cells obtained before transplantation from donor or recipient. CD3+CD4+ and CD3+CD8+ populations were FACS-sorted from unstimulated pre-transplant donor and recipient cells taken from spleen or lymph nodes. V is clipped by 2 bases and J by 7 bases, and the sequence between their germline boundaries is 11 bases long. Taken from cysteine to phenylalanine, the CDR3 has 13 residues. Here the CDR3 DNA is all that survives: 39 bases in frame from base 1. The germline V gene (reference sequence) yields SGHNT for CDR1 and YYREEE for CDR2. This sample is drawn from a study of graft-versus-host responses after intestinal transplantation (dated by TCRdb to about 2021). With regard to the full study: Multivisceral, liver-intestinal, or isolated intestinal transplants were received by the recipients. Of the 20 to 25 intestinal transplant recipients enrolled in the cohort, one of whom was a retransplant, 3 patients without pretransplant specimens were excluded. Samples from a few later patients were sequenced in-house on an Illumina MiSeq with MiXCR processing rather than by the commercial service. To identify alloreactive clones, pre-transplant mixed lymphocyte reaction products were sequenced and then compared with unstimulated pre-transplant donor and recipient T cells. A peak of at least 4% donor T cells among recipient peripheral blood mononuclear cells was the definition used for donor T cell macrochimerism. Every recipient was given anti-thymocyte globulin induction, followed by roughly 3 years of maintenance tacrolimus and steroids. After intestinal transplantation, graft-versus-host and host-versus-graft alloreactive T cell clones were followed in the graft, circulation and bone marrow using bulk TCR-beta CDR3 sequencing. Study-wide conclusions, independent of this receptor: The relatively low number and heterogeneity of intestinal transplant patients limited the conclusions. GvH clones were detected in recipient bone marrow, and some of these GvH clones were observed earlier in ileal mucosa or blood, consistent with an intestinal mucosal origin. Early after transplant, peak levels of circulating GvH clones were found to be associated with declines in HvG clones. Patients with donor T cell macrochimerism had high GvH to HvG T cell clonal ratios in their allografts.

The receptor's source is a human donor who was the organ donor for an intestinal transplant. The sample here was unstimulated CD4+ T cells sorted from spleen or lymph node cells, taken before transplant. The chain is made from TRBV5-4 and TRBJ2-3; TRBD2 is a weak D gene call, 6 bases matching. The CDR3 region: CASSFLRGNTQYF. The base sequence is TGTGCCAGCAGCTTCCTGCGGGGAAATACGCAGTATTTT.